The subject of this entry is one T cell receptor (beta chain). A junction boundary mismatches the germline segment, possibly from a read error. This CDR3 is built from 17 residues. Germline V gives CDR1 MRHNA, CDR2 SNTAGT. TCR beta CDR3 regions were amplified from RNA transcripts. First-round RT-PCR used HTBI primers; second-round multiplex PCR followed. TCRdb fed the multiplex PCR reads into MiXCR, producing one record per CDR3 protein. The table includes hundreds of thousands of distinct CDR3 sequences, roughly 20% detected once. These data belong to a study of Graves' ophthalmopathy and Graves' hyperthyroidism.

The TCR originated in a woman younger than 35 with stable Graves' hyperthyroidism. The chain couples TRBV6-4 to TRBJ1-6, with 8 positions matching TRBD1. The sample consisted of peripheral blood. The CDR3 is CASSYSTGTGFNSPLHF. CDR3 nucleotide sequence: TGTGCCAGCAGTTACTCGACCGGGACAGGATTCAATTCACCCCTCCACTTT.